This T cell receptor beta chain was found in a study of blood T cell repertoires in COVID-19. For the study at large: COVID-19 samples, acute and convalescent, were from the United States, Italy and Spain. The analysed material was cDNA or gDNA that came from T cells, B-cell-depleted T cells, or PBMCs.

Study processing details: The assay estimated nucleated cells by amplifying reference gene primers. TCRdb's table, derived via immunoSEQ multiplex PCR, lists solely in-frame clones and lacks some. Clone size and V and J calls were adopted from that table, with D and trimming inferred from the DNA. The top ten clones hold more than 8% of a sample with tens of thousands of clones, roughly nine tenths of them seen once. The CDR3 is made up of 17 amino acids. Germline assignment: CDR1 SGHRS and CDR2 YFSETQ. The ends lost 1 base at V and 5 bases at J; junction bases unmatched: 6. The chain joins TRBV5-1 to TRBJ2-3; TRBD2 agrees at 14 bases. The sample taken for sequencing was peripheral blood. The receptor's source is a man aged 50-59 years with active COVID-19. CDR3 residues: CASSLRTSGGQVDTQYF. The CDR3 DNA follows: TGCGCCAGCAGCTTGAGGACTAGCGGGGGGCAGGTAGATACGCAGTATTTT.